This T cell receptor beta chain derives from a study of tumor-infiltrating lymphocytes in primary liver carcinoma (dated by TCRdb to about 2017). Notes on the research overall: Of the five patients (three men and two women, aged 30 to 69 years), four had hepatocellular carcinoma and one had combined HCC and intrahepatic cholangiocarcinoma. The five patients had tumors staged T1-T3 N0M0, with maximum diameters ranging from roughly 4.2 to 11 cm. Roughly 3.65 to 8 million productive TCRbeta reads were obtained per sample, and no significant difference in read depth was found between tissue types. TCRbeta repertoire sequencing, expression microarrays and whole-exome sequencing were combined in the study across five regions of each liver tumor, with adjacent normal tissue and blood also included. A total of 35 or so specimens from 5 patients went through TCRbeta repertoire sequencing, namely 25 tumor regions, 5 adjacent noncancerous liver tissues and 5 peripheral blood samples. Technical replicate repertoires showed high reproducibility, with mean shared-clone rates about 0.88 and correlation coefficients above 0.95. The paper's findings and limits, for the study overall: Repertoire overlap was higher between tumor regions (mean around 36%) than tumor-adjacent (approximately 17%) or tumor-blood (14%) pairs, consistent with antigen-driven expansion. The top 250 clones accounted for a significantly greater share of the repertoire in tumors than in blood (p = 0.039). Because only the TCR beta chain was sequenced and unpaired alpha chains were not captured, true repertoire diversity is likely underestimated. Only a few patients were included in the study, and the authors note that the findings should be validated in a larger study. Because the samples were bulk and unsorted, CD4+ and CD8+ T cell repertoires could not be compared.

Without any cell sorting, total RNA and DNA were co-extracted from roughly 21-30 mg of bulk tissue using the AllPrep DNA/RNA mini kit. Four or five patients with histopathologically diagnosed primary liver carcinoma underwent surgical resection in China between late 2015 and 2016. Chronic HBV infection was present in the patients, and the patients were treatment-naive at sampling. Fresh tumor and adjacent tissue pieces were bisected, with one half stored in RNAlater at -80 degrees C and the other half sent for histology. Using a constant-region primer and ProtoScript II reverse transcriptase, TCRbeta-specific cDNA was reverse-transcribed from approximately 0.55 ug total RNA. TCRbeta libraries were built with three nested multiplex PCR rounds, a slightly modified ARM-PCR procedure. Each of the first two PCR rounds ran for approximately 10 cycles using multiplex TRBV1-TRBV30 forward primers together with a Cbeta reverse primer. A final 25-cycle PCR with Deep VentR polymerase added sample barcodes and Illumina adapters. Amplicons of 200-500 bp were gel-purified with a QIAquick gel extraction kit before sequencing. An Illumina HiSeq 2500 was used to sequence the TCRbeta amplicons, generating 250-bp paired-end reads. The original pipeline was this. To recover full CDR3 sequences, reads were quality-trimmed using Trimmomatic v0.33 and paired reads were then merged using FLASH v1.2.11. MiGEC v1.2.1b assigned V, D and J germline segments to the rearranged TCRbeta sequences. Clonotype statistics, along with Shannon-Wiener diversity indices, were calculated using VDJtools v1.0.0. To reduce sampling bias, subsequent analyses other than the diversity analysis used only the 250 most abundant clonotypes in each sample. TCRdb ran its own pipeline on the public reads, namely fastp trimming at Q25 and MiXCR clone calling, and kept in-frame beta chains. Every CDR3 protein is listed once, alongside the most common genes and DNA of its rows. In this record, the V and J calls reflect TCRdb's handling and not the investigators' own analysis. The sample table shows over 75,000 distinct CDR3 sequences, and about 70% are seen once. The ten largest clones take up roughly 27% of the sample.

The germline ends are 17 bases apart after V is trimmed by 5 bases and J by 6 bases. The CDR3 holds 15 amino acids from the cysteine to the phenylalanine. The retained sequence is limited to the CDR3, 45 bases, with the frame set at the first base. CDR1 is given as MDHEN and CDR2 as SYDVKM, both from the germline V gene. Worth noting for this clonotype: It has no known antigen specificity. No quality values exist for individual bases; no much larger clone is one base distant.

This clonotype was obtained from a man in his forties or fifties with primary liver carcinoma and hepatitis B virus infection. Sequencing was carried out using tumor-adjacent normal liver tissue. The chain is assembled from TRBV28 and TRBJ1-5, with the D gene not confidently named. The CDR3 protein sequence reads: CASSPLKAQGQPQHF. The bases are TGTGCCAGCAGTCCCCTGAAGGCTCAAGGTCAGCCCCAGCATTTT.